This T cell receptor (beta chain) appears in the sequencing data of a study of blood T cell repertoires in COVID-19. Clones were read by immunoSEQ multiplex PCR, and TCRdb kept only the in-frame ones, dropping some. In the table there are approximately 330,000 clones, under 90% of which are singletons. The sequenced sample consisted of PBMCs or T cells enriched from blood (not recorded which). The clonotype comes from a woman in her twenties or thirties who had recovered from COVID-19.

CDR3 nucleotide sequence: TGTGCCAGCAGTTACGGACAGCTAGCCTCTGGAAACACCATATATTTT. It codes for CASSYGQLASGNTIYF. The chain employs TRBV6-5 and TRBJ1-3, with D possibly being TRBD1 (6 bases). Germline loops: CDR1 MNHEY, CDR2 SVGAGI. CDR3 length equals 16 residues. Trimming took 2 bases from V and 0 from J, leaving 11 bases between them.